Sequencing of this T cell receptor (beta chain) was carried out in a study of T cells in localized non-small cell lung cancer. Germline V gene lookup returns CDR1 SNHLY and CDR2 FYNNEI. The CDR3 spans 14 residues. Germline trimming cut 5 bases from V and 3 bases from J; bases unmatched to any gene: 3. The repertoire was sequenced with immunoSEQ multiplex PCR; TCRdb's copy has only in-frame clones and lacks some. The sample holds about 11,000 clones, 75% to 85% seen once. This clone was found once. Its antigen is currently unknown. Other DNA sequences of this sample code for an identical CDR3. Findings and limits, study-wide: In adjacent lung appeared a median 57 of the top 100 tumor clones. The greatest T cell clonality was found in uninvolved adjacent lung (higher than in tumor). Longer overall survival accompanied higher blood T cell density. Heterogeneity cannot be ruled out, as sequencing used one tumor region only.

Material: peripheral blood mononuclear cells, obtained before any cancer treatment. This clonotype originated in a female donor older than 55 with stage II lung adenocarcinoma. This rearrangement joins TRBV2 to TRBJ2-3, with 9 bases lining up with TRBD2. CDR3 sequence: CASSRSGGTDTQYF. The CDR3 DNA reads as TGTGCCAGCAGTCGTAGCGGGGGAACAGATACGCAGTATTTT.